The rows below give T cell receptor beta chains drawn from one sample of a study of patients and donors after allogeneic stem cell transplantation. TCRdb analysed the RT-PCR reads with MiXCR anew, one entry per CDR3 protein. The sample shows 800,000 to 1,000,000 distinct CDR3 sequences, about a sixth of them seen only once. The sequenced material came from blood, either unsorted or a sorted T cell fraction (not recorded which). These receptors came from a human donor who was either an allogeneic HSCT recipient or a stem cell or donor lymphocyte infusion donor (not recorded which). It is not recorded whose cells these are; they may come from a transplant donor. The CDR3 runs from the conserved cysteine through the conserved F or W.

J gene,V gene,CDR3 protein
TRBJ2-6,TRBV6-1,CASSRDNAGANVLTF
TRBJ1-6,TRBV6-5,CASSYSPGAGGKSPLHF
TRBJ2-7,TRBV5-1,CASSLVGREVYEQYF
TRBJ2-2,TRBV5-6,CASSFPGLAGGQNTGELFF
TRBJ1-3,TRBV20-1,CRAPRTGETNTIYF
TRBJ1-2,TRBV6-5,CASSYRGGRGYGYTF
TRBJ1-5,TRBV7-8,CASSLVEEVQPQHF
TRBJ2-5,TRBV10-3,CAISAVGQETQYF
TRBJ2-1,TRBV18,CASSHQLASLSYNEQFF
TRBJ2-7,TRBV27,CASRPGLVSYEQYF
TRBJ2-5,TRBV24-1,CATSDQNKETQYF
TRBJ2-1,TRBV24-1,CATSDLTLNNYNEQFF
TRBJ2-2,TRBV29-1,CSVEDGLAPGELFF
TRBJ1-1,TRBV12-3/TRBV12-4,CASSFAGGTEAFF
TRBJ2-2,TRBV12-3/TRBV12-4,CASSQWTSGNTGELFF
TRBJ2-1,TRBV20-1,CSAGAREQFF
TRBJ1-2,TRBV12-3/TRBV12-4,CASRGTIPPFYGYTF
TRBJ2-7,TRBV5-5,CASSSPGWQKLYEQYF
TRBJ1-4,TRBV6-5,CASSYLQGMANEKLFF
TRBJ2-5,TRBV12-3/TRBV12-4,CASSNYVGTGQETQYF
TRBJ1-2,TRBV20-1,CSAAIGGNYGYTF
TRBJ2-1,TRBV5-1,CASRLDRVGGEQFF
TRBJ2-1,TRBV11-3,CASSQLAGGYEQFF
TRBJ2-7,TRBV27,CASSLFGAYPYEQYF